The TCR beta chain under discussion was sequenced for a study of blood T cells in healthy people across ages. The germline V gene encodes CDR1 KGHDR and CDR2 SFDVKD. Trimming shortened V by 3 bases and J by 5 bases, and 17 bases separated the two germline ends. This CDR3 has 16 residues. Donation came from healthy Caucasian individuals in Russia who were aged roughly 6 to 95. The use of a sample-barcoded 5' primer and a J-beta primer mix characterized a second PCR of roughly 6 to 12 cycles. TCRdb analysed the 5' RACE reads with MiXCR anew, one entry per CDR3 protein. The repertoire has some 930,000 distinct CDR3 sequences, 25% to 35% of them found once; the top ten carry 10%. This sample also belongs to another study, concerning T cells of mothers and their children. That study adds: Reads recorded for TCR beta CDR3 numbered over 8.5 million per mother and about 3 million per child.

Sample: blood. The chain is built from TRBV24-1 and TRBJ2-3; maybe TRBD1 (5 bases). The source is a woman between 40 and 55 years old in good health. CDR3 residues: CATSDPRTTPKDTQYF. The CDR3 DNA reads TGTGCCACCAGTGATCCAAGGACAACGCCCAAAGATACGCAGTATTTT.